A single sample is the source of the 20 T cell receptor beta chains below, sequenced in a study of patients and donors after allogeneic stem cell transplantation. MiXCR was run by TCRdb on the RT-PCR reads, yielding one entry per CDR3 protein. In the table there are roughly 190,000 distinct CDR3 sequences, around 41% of which are singletons. The sample was blood, either unsorted or a sorted T cell fraction (not recorded which). Receptors originate from a human donor who was either an allogeneic HSCT recipient or a stem cell or donor lymphocyte infusion donor (not recorded which). It is not recorded whose cells these are; they may come from a transplant donor.

V is TRBV30 and J is TRBJ2-1; D gene uncertain. Germline V gene data show CDR1 as GTSNPN and CDR2 as SVGIG (reference sequence). This CDR3 comprises 11 residues. The V end was cut by 4 bases, the J end by 6 bases, with 7 bases between. CDR3 protein: CAWNIFNEQFF. The CDR3 DNA is TGTGCCTGGAACATATTCAATGAGCAGTTCTTC.

The V gene is TRBV15, the J gene TRBJ2-3; the match to TRBD1 covers 9 bases. The CDR3 spans 16 residues. CDR1 is LNHNV, CDR2 YYDKDF, per germline (reference sequence). V was clipped by 3 bases and J by 2 bases; unmatched bases: 6. This chain's CDR3 is CATSSGQGPYTDTQYF. CDR3 DNA: TGTGCCACCAGCAGCGGACAGGGGCCGTACACAGATACGCAGTATTTT.

The rearrangement uses TRBV28 and TRBJ2-1; 8 nucleotides line up with TRBD2. In germline, CDR1 is MDHEN, CDR2 SYDVKM. The CDR3 totals 15 residues. The ends lost 3 bases at V and 1 base at J; junction bases unmatched: 2. DNA for the CDR3: TGTGCCAGCAGTTTTCAGCGGGGGTCCTACAATGAGCAGTTCTTC. Protein sequence: CASSFQRGSYNEQFF.

V gene TRBV12-3 or TRBV12-4 combines with J gene TRBJ2-2, with D perhaps matching TRBD1 (6 bases). The CDR3 extends over 12 amino acids. With 6 bases removed from V and 6 bases from J, the gap between germline ends came to 8 bases. CDR3 protein: CASSRTAGELFF. As DNA, the CDR3 is TGTGCCAGCAGCCGGACAGCCGGGGAGCTGTTTTTT.

The CDR3 region is CASSLSQGAIIYGYTF. The CDR3 nucleotides are TGTGCCAGCAGTTTAAGCCAGGGGGCAATTATCTATGGCTACACCTTC. This chain joins TRBV27 and TRBJ1-2; 8 bases align to TRBD1. The CDR3 covers 16 residues. Germline CDR1 MNHEY, CDR2 SMNVEV (reference sequence). Trimming removed 2 bases from V and 4 bases from J; junction bases left unmatched: 9.

This sequence joins TRBV12-3 or TRBV12-4 and TRBJ2-3; D possibly matches TRBD1 or TRBD2 (7 bases each). This CDR3 has 14 amino acids. V lost 8 bases, J lost 4 bases, and 16 bases lay in between. The CDR3 loop reads CASSGGGGADTQYF. DNA of the CDR3: TGTGCCAGCTCAGGGGGGGGTGGAGCAGATACGCAGTATTTT.

CDR3 DNA sequence: TGTGCCAGCATCTCTCAGGGTGATGGGACCGGGGAGCTGTTTTTT. Translating it yields CASISQGDGTGELFF. The chain couples TRBV12-3 or TRBV12-4 to TRBJ2-2; D might be TRBD1 (5 bases). The CDR3 sequence is 15 residues long. Trimming shortened V by 7 bases and J by 5 bases, and 17 bases separated the two germline ends.

This clonotype was seen repeatedly, ten times or more. The chain has TRBV20-1 and TRBJ1-4; 9 nucleotides line up with TRBD1. Germline V gene sequence: CDR1 DFQATT, CDR2 SNEGSKA (reference sequence). V trimming: 3 bases; J trimming: 6 bases; junction bases outside the gene matches: 5. This CDR3 contains 14 residues. CDR3 sequence: CSASKGQGDEKLFF. In DNA form, the CDR3 reads TGCAGTGCTAGCAAGGGACAGGGAGATGAAAAACTGTTTTTT.

The chain has TRBV5-6 and TRBJ1-1, with 9 nucleotides matching TRBD1. The V gene end was trimmed by 3 bases and the J gene end by 0 bases; junction bases not matched to a gene: 3. Germline CDR1 is SGHDT and CDR2 is YYEEEE. The CDR3 covers 15 residues. CDR3 DNA: TGTGCCAGCAGCTGGACAGGGGCCCTGAACACTGAAGCTTTCTTT. Translation gives CASSWTGALNTEAFF.

The chain links TRBV9 to TRBJ1-4, with a possible D match to TRBD1 (6 bases). Trimming cost V 0 bases and J 3 bases, with 9 bases left between them. The CDR3 sequence is 15 residues long. Germline V gene data show CDR1 as SGDLS and CDR2 as YYNGEE. The CDR3 is CASSVGGQPNEKLFF. The CDR3 coding sequence is TGTGCCAGCAGCGTAGGTGGACAGCCTAATGAAAAACTGTTTTTT.

This clonotype was seen a handful of times. The chain links TRBV7-2 to TRBJ2-1, with D unresolved. CDR3 size: 11 residues. V lost 3 bases, J lost 9 bases, and 6 bases lay in between. Germline V gives CDR1 SGHTA, CDR2 FQGNSA. CDR3 sequence reads: CASSLKIEQFF. The CDR3 region has the DNA TGTGCCAGCAGCTTGAAAATTGAGCAGTTCTTC.

The chain uses TRBV5-1 and TRBJ2-7; D gene unclear. The V gene's germline CDR1 is SGHRS and CDR2 YFSETQ. There are 14 residues in the CDR3. The V and J ends lost 1 base and 2 bases respectively, with 10 bases between them. CDR3 amino acids: CASSLYRSTYEQYF. The CDR3 nucleotides are TGCGCCAGCAGCTTGTACAGAAGCACCTACGAGCAGTACTTC. Looking up the rest from reference TRBV5-1 and TRBJ2-7 gives the full variable domain: KAGVTQTPRYLIKTRGQQVTLSCSPISGHRSVSWYQQTPGQGLQFLFEYFSETQRNKGNFPGRFSGRQFSNSRSEMNVSTLELGDSALYLCASSLYRSTYEQYFGPGTRLTVT.

V is TRBV12-3 or TRBV12-4 and J is TRBJ1-2, with D possibly matching TRBD1 (5 bases). This CDR3 is 12 amino acids long. V was trimmed by 6 bases and J by 1 base, leaving 6 bases between them. The CDR3 spells CASRQVNYGYTF. CDR3 DNA: TGTGCCAGCAGACAGGTTAACTATGGCTACACCTTC.

The rearrangement joins TRBV19 to TRBJ2-7; 8 bases line up with TRBD1. The CDR3 spans 15 residues. Germline trimming cut 0 bases from V and 2 bases from J; bases unmatched to any gene: 3. Germline V gene sequence: CDR1 LNHDA, CDR2 SQIVND (reference sequence). CDR3: CASSIEGTGPYEQYF. CDR3 in DNA: TGTGCCAGTAGTATAGAGGGGACAGGCCCCTACGAGCAGTACTTC.

The chain links TRBV5-1 to TRBJ2-3; 9 nucleotides align to TRBD1. The CDR3 runs to 13 residues. V trimming: 6 bases; J trimming: 7 bases; junction bases outside the gene matches: 6. Germline lookup yields CDR1 SGHRS and CDR2 YFSETQ. The CDR3 protein is CASTRTGANTQYF. The CDR3, as DNA: TGCGCCAGCACTAGGACAGGGGCAAATACGCAGTATTTT.

In this sample, this clonotype turned up once. The genes are TRBV20-1 and TRBJ1-2; D unclear. Looked up from germline, CDR1 is DFQATT and CDR2 is SNEGSKA (reference sequence). This CDR3 is built from 11 residues. Trimming took 6 bases from V and 6 from J, leaving 11 bases between them. The CDR3 sequence is CSAERANGYTF. CDR3 bases: TGCAGTGCGGAGAGGGCGAATGGCTACACCTTC.

This clonotype was detected a few times. The chain has TRBV3-1 and TRBJ2-1; D is possibly TRBD2 (5 bases). CDR3 length equals 16 residues. Per the germline V gene, CDR1 is LGHDT and CDR2 is YNNKEL (reference sequence). Deletions cut 7 bases from V and 2 bases from J, with 18 bases between. The CDR3 loop is CASTGGVGVTYNEQFF. CDR3 nucleotides: TGTGCCAGCACCGGCGGAGTGGGAGTGACCTACAATGAGCAGTTCTTC.

This chain links TRBV7-9 with TRBJ2-1; no clear D gene. Germline-derived CDR1 and CDR2 are SEHNR and FQNEAQ (reference sequence). The CDR3 is 15 residues long. V lost 5 bases and J lost 0, with 11 bases in between. The CDR3, as DNA: TGTGCCAGCAGCCCCGTGGAGAGCTCCTACAATGAGCAGTTCTTC. Amino acid sequence: CASSPVESSYNEQFF.

This clonotype came up many times. This chain uses TRBV5-1 with TRBJ1-2; TRBD1 aligns across 7 bases. Germline loops: CDR1 SGHRS, CDR2 YFSETQ. The CDR3 is made up of 14 amino acids. V lost 2 bases and J lost 6; bases outside the gene matches: 7. CDR3 in amino acids: CASSLQGRGNGYTF. The CDR3 DNA sequence: TGCGCCAGCAGCTTACAGGGGCGCGGGAATGGCTACACCTTC.

The chain carries TRBV6-2 or TRBV6-3 and TRBJ2-7; 9 bases line up with TRBD1. The germline V gene has CDR1 MNHEY and CDR2 SVGEGT. The CDR3 has 16 amino acids. V trimming: 2 bases; J trimming: 5 bases; junction bases outside the gene matches: 10. Here the CDR3 reads CASSYPSGTGYDEQYF. CDR3 nucleotide sequence: TGTGCCAGCAGTTACCCATCCGGGACAGGGTACGACGAGCAGTACTTC.